This is a list of T cell receptor beta chains from one sample in a study of vaccination effects on CD4 cells after COVID-19. No cognate antigen is known for these TCRs. Here immunoSEQ multiplex PCR was the method, and the copy in TCRdb shows in-frame clones only, minus some. The table records tens of thousands of clones, 75% of them present only once. The sequencing used CD4+ T cells from PBMCs cultured without peptide, collected after COVID-19 vaccination. The receptor source for this set is a human donor who had a prior SARS-CoV-2 infection. CDR3s include the opening cysteine and the closing phenylalanine or tryptophan. D genes are given only for firm matches. Rows may omit the clone size; those that give it use once, few, many or a size class.

>.|TRBV7-8|.|TRBJ2-2
TGTGCCAGCAGCGAGAGGTCCCTCTCAGACGGGGAGCTGTTTTTT
CASSERSLSDGELFF
>few|TRBV14|.|TRBJ2-7
TGTGCCAGCAGCCAAGATCTGGAGGGGGAACAGTACTTC
CASSQDLEGEQYF
>once|TRBV2|TRBD2|TRBJ2-5
TGTGCCAGCAGAAGACTAGCGGTAGAGGCACAGTACTTC
CASRRLAVEAQYF
>.|TRBV6-1|TRBD2|TRBJ2-1
TGTGCCAGCAGTCACAGCGGAGCGGGGACCGAGCAGTTCTTC
CASSHSGAGTEQFF
>once|TRBV7-9|.|TRBJ1-1
TGTGCCAGCAGCGAGGCCCCCCCGGTCATGAACACTGAAGCTTTCTTT
CASSEAPPVMNTEAFF
>.|TRBV3-1/TRBV3-2|TRBD2|TRBJ2-1
TGTGCCAGCAGCCCAACTAGCGGGAGCGTTGAGCAGTTCTTC
CASSPTSGSVEQFF
>few|TRBV6-6|.|TRBJ1-5
TGTGCCAGCAGTTACTCTACAGGCAATCAGCCCCAGCATTTT
CASSYSTGNQPQHF
>.|TRBV11-3|TRBD2|TRBJ2-1
TGTGCCAGCAGCTTAGGCGGGAGGGTCCACTCCTACAATGAGCAGTTCTTC
CASSLGGRVHSYNEQFF
>.|TRBV20-1|.|TRBJ1-5
TGCAGTGCTAGTCGATTAAGGAACAATCAGCCCCAGCATTTT
CSASRLRNNQPQHF
>once|TRBV28|.|TRBJ2-5
TGTGCCAGCAGTTGGGGGGGGGCTGTTTCCCAAGAGACCCAGTACTTC
CASSWGGAVSQETQYF
>.|TRBV5-1|.|TRBJ2-2
TGCGCCAGCAGCCTGGGGCTAGCCGATCCACTGGAGCTGTTTTTT
CASSLGLADPLELFF
>few|TRBV28|TRBD1|TRBJ1-1
TGTGCCAGCACCATCCCAGGGGGCTCGACTGAAGCTTTCTTT
CASTIPGGSTEAFF
>.|TRBV12-3/TRBV12-4|.|TRBJ1-4
TGTGCCAGCAGTCAGGGGGAAAAACTGTTTTTT
CASSQGEKLFF
>.|TRBV19|.|TRBJ2-5
TGTGCCAGTAGCCCCATGTGGGAGTCAGAGACCCAGTACTTC
CASSPMWESETQYF
>.|TRBV6-5|.|TRBJ2-7
TGTGCCAGCGGGGGGATCTCCTACGAGCAGTACTTC
CASGGISYEQYF
>.|TRBV7-2|TRBD1|TRBJ1-2
TGTGCCAGCAGCCCCAGCACCGGGACAGGGGGTGGCTACACCTTC
CASSPSTGTGGGYTF
>once|TRBV11-2|.|TRBJ2-3
TGTGCCAGCAGCTTAAGTTTTCGAGATACGCAGTATTTT
CASSLSFRDTQYF
>once|TRBV19|TRBD1|TRBJ2-7
TGTGCCAGCTCCGCAGACAGGGCCAACTCCTACGAGCAGTACTTC
CASSADRANSYEQYF
>.|TRBV7-2|.|TRBJ2-5
TGTGCCAGCAGCTTAGCTGTAGAGACCCAGTACTTC
CASSLAVETQYF
>.|TRBV5-6|TRBD2|TRBJ2-3
TGTGCCAGCAGCCATGTTTTTAGCGGGAGCCAAACAGATACGCAGTATTTT
CASSHVFSGSQTDTQYF
>.|TRBV19|TRBD1|TRBJ1-5
TGTGCCAGTGGCCGGCAGGGGGGCAATCAGCCCCAGCATTTT
CASGRQGGNQPQHF
>once|TRBV6-6|.|TRBJ2-7
TGTGCCAGCAGTCGCGGGACAGACCTTTACGAGCAGTACTTC
CASSRGTDLYEQYF
>once|TRBV6-6|TRBD2|TRBJ2-3
TGTGCCAGCAGCTCCAAGAGGGTAGCGGGGGGCGTGTTCACAGATACGCAGTATTTT
CASSSKRVAGGVFTDTQYF
>.|TRBV7-2|.|TRBJ2-3
TGTGCCAGCAGCTTAAAAACAGATACGCAGTATTTT
CASSLKTDTQYF
>.|TRBV5-4|.|TRBJ2-6
TGTGCCAGCAGCTTGGGTATGACACAAATCAGCTCTGGGGCCAACGTCCTGACTTTC
CASSLGMTQISSGANVLTF
>few|TRBV6-7|TRBD1|TRBJ2-1
TGTGCCAGCAGTTACTCGGCAGGGGGCTATAGTGAGCAGTTCTTC
CASSYSAGGYSEQFF
>.|TRBV5-1|TRBD2|TRBJ2-7
TGCGCCAGCAGCTTGGGGCTAGCGGGAGCGTCCCGATACGAGCAGTACTTC
CASSLGLAGASRYEQYF
>few|TRBV7-9|.|TRBJ2-7
TGTGCCAGCAGTGCAACAGGGTACAAGCAGTACTTC
CASSATGYKQYF
>.|TRBV15|.|TRBJ2-3
TGTGCCACCAGCAGAGTTGGCACAGATACGCAGTATTTT
CATSRVGTDTQYF
>.|TRBV11-3|.|TRBJ2-3
TGTGCCAGCAGCCTTAGCGGTTACACAGATACGCAGTATTTT
CASSLSGYTDTQYF
>.|TRBV5-1|TRBD1|TRBJ1-4
TGCGCCAGCAGCACCCAGACAGGGGCAACTAATGAAAAACTGTTTTTT
CASSTQTGATNEKLFF
>once|TRBV27|.|TRBJ1-1
TGTGCCAGCAGACCCACAGGGAACACTGAAGCTTTCTTT
CASRPTGNTEAFF
>.|TRBV7-7|.|TRBJ2-5
TGTGCTAGCGCGCCAGCCCAGCAAGAGACCCAGTACTTC
CASAPAQQETQYF
>.|TRBV7-9|.|TRBJ1-1
TGTGCCAGCAGCGGCCCCCGATGGGGCACTGAAGCTTTCTTT
CASSGPRWGTEAFF
>.|TRBV5-1|.|TRBJ2-3
TGCGCCAGCAGCTTGGTTACAGATACGCAGTATTTT
CASSLVTDTQYF
>.|TRBV9|TRBD1|TRBJ2-7
TGTGCCAGCAGCCCACAGGGGGCGGGTTCCTACGAGCAGTACTTC
CASSPQGAGSYEQYF
>.|TRBV9|TRBD1|TRBJ1-2
TGTGCCAGCAGCCAAGAGCCCGGGACAGGGGGCTATGGCTACACCTTC
CASSQEPGTGGYGYTF
>.|TRBV12-3/TRBV12-4|.|TRBJ1-5
TGTGCCAGCAGGCCCACAGGGAATCAGCCCCAGCATTTT
CASRPTGNQPQHF
>.|TRBV5-1|TRBD1|TRBJ2-7
TGCGCCAGCAGCCCCGGGACAGGGATCCACGAGCAGTACTTC
CASSPGTGIHEQYF
>.|TRBV7-2|.|TRBJ1-4
TGTGCCAGCAGCCCACAACAGGGCCCTAATGAAAAACTGTTTTTT
CASSPQQGPNEKLFF
>.|TRBV5-6|.|TRBJ1-1
TGTGCCAGCAGCCCCGTACCTAGAGCCGGGACTGAAGCTTTCTTT
CASSPVPRAGTEAFF
>.|TRBV7-9|TRBD2|TRBJ2-3
TGTGCCAGCAGCGCCGGACTAGCGGGGGTTTCAGATACGCAGTATTTT
CASSAGLAGVSDTQYF
>.|TRBV19|.|TRBJ1-3
TGTGCCAGTAGCCTCAGGGCCGGGGACGGACGCTCTGGAAACACCATATATTTT
CASSLRAGDGRSGNTIYF
>once|TRBV5-1|.|TRBJ1-1
TGCGCCAGCAGCTTGTTAGGGGGTGAAGCTTTCTTT
CASSLLGGEAFF
>.|TRBV7-8|.|TRBJ2-2
TGTGCCAGCAGCTCATGGACACCGAACACCGGGGAGCTGTTTTTT
CASSSWTPNTGELFF
>once|TRBV6-5|TRBD1|TRBJ2-5
TGTGCCAGCAGTTTCTCTAGGGGACAGCAAGAGACCCAGTACTTC
CASSFSRGQQETQYF
>.|TRBV7-2|.|TRBJ1-1
TGTGCCAGCAGCTTCACCACAGGGCCTCAAGCTTTCTTT
CASSFTTGPQAFF
>.|TRBV7-3|.|TRBJ2-7
TGTGCCAGCAGCCCTCAACATGGATCCTACGAGCAGTACTTC
CASSPQHGSYEQYF
>.|TRBV7-9|.|TRBJ1-1
TGTGCCAGCAGCTTCCTAAGGCCCGAGGGCGGTTGGACTGAAGCTTTCTTT
CASSFLRPEGGWTEAFF
>.|TRBV6-1|TRBD1|TRBJ1-4
TGTGCCAGCAGTGCGACAGGGTATTTTACTAATGAAAAACTGTTTTTT
CASSATGYFTNEKLFF
>.|TRBV5-1|.|TRBJ2-1
TGCGCCAGCAGCTCGGTGATATCATGGGAGTTAGGGGGGGATTACAATGAGCAGTTCTTC
CASSSVISWELGGDYNEQFF